One sample yielded the 12 T cell receptor beta chains listed below, sequenced in a study of control samples from healthy donors and cancer patients. Data came from immunoSEQ multiplex PCR; TCRdb stores just in-frame clones and leaves some out. The sample includes about 75,000 clones, roughly 92% of them seen just once. The sample taken for sequencing was blood. The source is a woman aged 40 to 50 in good health.

This chain links TRBV12-3 or TRBV12-4 with TRBJ1-1; weak D call: TRBD1 (6 bases). The CDR3 length is 13 residues. V was shortened by 6 bases and J by 3 bases, with 11 bases between the two germline ends. CDR3 nucleotide sequence: TGTGCCAGCAGCGGACAGTCTTACACTGAAGCTTTCTTT. It yields the protein CASSGQSYTEAFF.

The gene calls are TRBV7-9 and TRBJ1-1; D is possibly TRBD1 (5 bases). The CDR3 sequence is 15 residues long. Germline CDR1 reads SEHNR; CDR2 reads FQNEAQ (reference sequence). V was cut by 4 bases and J by 0 bases, with 12 bases left in between. The CDR3 region is CASSSMTDMNTEAFF. CDR3 nucleotides: TGTGCCAGCAGCTCCATGACAGATATGAACACTGAAGCTTTCTTT.

The chain couples TRBV27 to TRBJ1-2; TRBD1 might be the D (5 bases). V was trimmed by 7 bases and J by 4 bases, leaving 10 bases between them. Germline loops: CDR1 MNHEY, CDR2 SMNVEV (reference sequence). The CDR3 length is 12 residues. CDR3 bases: TGTGCCAGCAAAGACAGTTTCTATGGCTACACCTTC. This sequence encodes CASKDSFYGYTF.

The chain links TRBV7-9 to TRBJ2-2, with D maybe TRBD1 (6 bases). Trimming shortened V by 5 bases and J by 3 bases, and 16 bases separated the two germline ends. The CDR3 spans 16 residues. The germline V gene encodes CDR1 SEHNR and CDR2 FQNEAQ (reference sequence). The CDR3 coding sequence is TGTGCCAGCAGCCATAGACAGGCAGGTGACACCGGGGAGCTGTTTTTT. Its translation: CASSHRQAGDTGELFF.

V is TRBV6-5 and J is TRBJ1-5, with D hard to call. Trimming pared 6 bases from V and 0 bases from J, leaving 12 bases between. This CDR3 has 15 residues. CDR1 is MNHEY, CDR2 SVGAGI, per germline. Written as DNA, the CDR3 is TGTGCCAGCAGCGATGAGGCGTATAGCAATCAGCCCCAGCATTTT. This codes for CASSDEAYSNQPQHF.

In its sample, this clone was seen once. The chain links TRBV30 to TRBJ2-7; D is undetermined. CDR1 and CDR2 (germline): GTSNPN, SVGIG (reference sequence). The CDR3 is 11 residues long. Trimming took 1 base from V and 3 from J, leaving 4 bases between them. The CDR3 loop reads CAWSAGYEQYF. In DNA, the CDR3 is TGTGCCTGGAGTGCTGGCTACGAGCAGTACTTC.

The rearrangement links TRBV11-2 to TRBJ2-6, with D uncertain. The germline V and J ends were trimmed by 1 base and 0 bases, with 1 base remaining between them. This CDR3 region has 14 residues. CDR1 and CDR2 (germline): SGHAT, FQNNGV. The CDR3 spells CASSLVSGANVLTF. In DNA, the CDR3 is TGTGCCAGCAGCTTAGTCTCTGGGGCCAACGTCCTGACTTTC. The whole variable domain, filled in from reference TRBV11-2 and TRBJ2-6, reads EAGVAQSPRYKIIEKRQSVAFWCNPISGHATLYWYQQILGQGPKLLIQFQNNGVVDDSQLPKDRFSAERLKGVDSTLKIQPAKLEDSAVYLCASSLVSGANVLTFGAGSRLTVL.

The genes are TRBV9 and TRBJ2-1; D gene uncertain. Germline lookup yields CDR1 SGDLS and CDR2 YYNGEE. The CDR3 extends over 15 amino acids. V lost 4 bases, J lost 0 bases, and 11 bases lay in between. CDR3 sequence (DNA): TGTGCCAGCAGCCCATTCGACCTCTCCTACAATGAGCAGTTCTTC. This gives the protein CASSPFDLSYNEQFF.

The chain has TRBV18 and TRBJ2-1; D is uncertain. Trimming removed 0 bases from V and 9 bases from J, with 12 bases in between. Germline V lookup: CDR1 KGHSH, CDR2 LQKENI. This CDR3 is built from 14 residues. CDR3 loop: CASSPPLVGPEQFF. For the CDR3, the DNA is TGTGCCAGCTCACCACCGCTAGTCGGTCCTGAGCAGTTCTTC.

This chain uses TRBV7-2 with TRBJ1-1, with D unclear. CDR1 is SGHTA, CDR2 FQGNSA, per germline. V lost 0 bases to trimming and J lost 1 base, with 12 bases between them. The CDR3 consists of 16 residues. The CDR3 bases are TGTGCCAGCAGCTTAGCGCGCTATCCAGGGAACACTGAAGCTTTCTTT. This sequence encodes CASSLARYPGNTEAFF. The full variable domain, in which reference TRBV7-2 and TRBJ1-1 provide the parts outside the CDR3, is GAGVSQSPSNKVTEKGKDVELRCDPISGHTALYWYRQSLGQGLEFLIYFQGNSAPDKSGLPSDRFSAERTGGSVSTLTIQRTQQEDSAVYLCASSLARYPGNTEAFFGQGTRLTVV.

This chain connects TRBV2 to TRBJ2-5, with D tentatively TRBD2 (6 bases). Germline V gene data show CDR1 as SNHLY and CDR2 as FYNNEI. CDR3 size: 12 residues. Trimming removed 10 bases from V and 4 bases from J, with 13 bases in between. Here the CDR3 reads CATKQAGETQYF. DNA for the CDR3: TGTGCCACGAAACAAGCGGGAGAGACCCAGTACTTC.

The chain couples TRBV7-2 to TRBJ2-2, with TRBD2 matching over 9 bases. The trim removed 1 base at V and 4 bases at J, leaving 4 bases unmatched. The germline gives CDR1 SGHTA, CDR2 FQGNSA. This CDR3 spans 16 amino acids. CDR3 DNA sequence: TGTGCCAGCAGCTTAGGTTCTAGCGGGACCACCGGGGAGCTGTTTTTT. This codes for CASSLGSSGTTGELFF.